Listed below are T cell receptor beta chains from one sample, sequenced in a study of cytomegalovirus exposure and HLA in healthy donors. Assay: immunoSEQ multiplex PCR; the TCRdb copy retains only in-frame clones and omits some. Of approximately 160,000 clones detected, about 84% appear once; the ten largest clones hold under 1.5%. The source material was PBMCs. These receptors were taken from a man over 45 in good health and CMV-seropositive. Each CDR3 is given with its conserved first and last residue. A D gene is named only where the DNA matches it firmly. Expanded clones get a size class; other rows say once, few or many, or leave the size out.

v_call,d_call,clone_size,j_call,cdr3_aa,cdr3_nt
TRBV10-3,.,.,TRBJ1-4,CAISEGREKLFF,TGTGCCATCAGTGAGGGCAGAGAAAAACTGTTTTTT
TRBV6-5,.,few,TRBJ1-1,CASRVPGGEAFF,TGTGCCAGCAGGGTTCCGGGGGGGGAGGCTTTCTTT
TRBV5-8,.,.,TRBJ2-7,CASRFFRDNYEQYF,TGTGCCAGCAGGTTCTTCCGGGACAACTACGAGCAGTACTTC
TRBV5-1,.,.,TRBJ1-3,CASSLGLRRTGNTIYF,TGCGCCAGCAGCTTGGGGTTGAGGAGGACGGGAAACACCATATATTTT
TRBV5-4,TRBD2,few,TRBJ2-2,CASSLAGGPLNTGELFF,TGTGCCAGCAGCTTAGCGGGGGGGCCCTTGAACACCGGGGAGCTGTTTTTT
TRBV2,TRBD1,.,TRBJ1-2,CASRQTGGGYTF,TGTGCCAGCAGGCAGACAGGGGGCGGCTACACCTTC
TRBV28,TRBD1,.,TRBJ1-4,CASSLQGGGEKLFF,TGTGCCAGCAGTTTACAGGGGGGCGGAGAAAAACTGTTTTTT
TRBV28,TRBD2,.,TRBJ2-7,CASSLGGDDSYEQYF,TGTGCCAGCAGTTTAGGGGGGGATGATTCCTACGAGCAGTACTTC
TRBV4-3,.,few,TRBJ1-4,CASSQDFGPFRGSGEKLFF,TGCGCCAGCAGCCAAGATTTTGGGCCCTTCCGGGGGTCGGGGGAAAAACTGTTTTTT
TRBV5-1,TRBD2,.,TRBJ2-5,CASSLRLAGVRQVTQYF,TGCGCCAGCAGCTTGCGACTAGCGGGGGTTAGGCAGGTGACCCAGTACTTC
TRBV11-2,.,once,TRBJ2-5,CASSLDQGLATQYF,TGTGCCAGCAGCTTAGATCAGGGTCTGGCGACCCAGTACTTC
TRBV28,.,.,TRBJ2-2,CASSLAGGPTGELFF,TGTGCCAGCAGTTTGGCCGGAGGGCCCACCGGGGAGCTGTTTTTT
TRBV7-8,.,.,TRBJ1-1,CASRATVNTEAFF,TGTGCCAGCAGGGCAACAGTGAACACTGAAGCTTTCTTT
TRBV6-1,TRBD1,once,TRBJ2-7,CASRNRGSSYEQYF,TGTGCCAGCAGGAACAGGGGGAGCTCCTACGAGCAGTACTTC
TRBV14,.,.,TRBJ2-2,CASSQVSGGYTGELFF,TGTGCCAGCAGCCAAGTCTCCGGCGGATATACCGGGGAGCTGTTTTTT
TRBV27,TRBD2,.,TRBJ2-1,CASSLFGGRIPSPDNEQFF,TGTGCCAGCAGTTTGTTTGGCGGGAGGATCCCCTCCCCTGACAATGAGCAGTTCTTC
TRBV2,.,.,TRBJ2-1,CASTQLTRAYNEQFF,TGTGCCAGCACCCAACTAACCCGGGCCTACAATGAGCAGTTCTTC